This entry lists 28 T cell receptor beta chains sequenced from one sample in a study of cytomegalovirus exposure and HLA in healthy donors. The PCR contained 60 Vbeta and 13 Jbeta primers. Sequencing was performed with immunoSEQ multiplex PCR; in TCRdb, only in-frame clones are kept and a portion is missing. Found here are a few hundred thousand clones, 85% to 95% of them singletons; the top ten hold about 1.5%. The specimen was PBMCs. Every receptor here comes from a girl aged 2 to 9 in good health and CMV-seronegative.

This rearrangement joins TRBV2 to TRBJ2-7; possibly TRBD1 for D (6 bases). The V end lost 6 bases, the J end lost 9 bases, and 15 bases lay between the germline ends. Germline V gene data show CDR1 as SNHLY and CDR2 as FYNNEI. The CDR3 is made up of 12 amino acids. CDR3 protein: CASSDYRVGQYF. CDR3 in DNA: TGTGCCAGCAGCGATTACAGGGTTGGGCAGTACTTC.

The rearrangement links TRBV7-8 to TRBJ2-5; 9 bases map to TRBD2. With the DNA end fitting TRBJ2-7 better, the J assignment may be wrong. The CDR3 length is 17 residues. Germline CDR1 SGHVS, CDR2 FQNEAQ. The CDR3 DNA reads TGTGCCAGCAGCCCCCTCACCCATAGCGGGAGTTTATACGAGCAGTACTTC. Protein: CASSPLTHSGSLYEQYF.

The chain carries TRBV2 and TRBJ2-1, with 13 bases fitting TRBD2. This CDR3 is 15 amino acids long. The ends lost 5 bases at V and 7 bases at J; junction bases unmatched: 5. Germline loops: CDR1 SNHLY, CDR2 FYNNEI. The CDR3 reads CASSILAGGGNEQFF. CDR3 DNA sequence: TGTGCCAGCAGTATACTAGCGGGGGGGGGTAATGAGCAGTTCTTC.

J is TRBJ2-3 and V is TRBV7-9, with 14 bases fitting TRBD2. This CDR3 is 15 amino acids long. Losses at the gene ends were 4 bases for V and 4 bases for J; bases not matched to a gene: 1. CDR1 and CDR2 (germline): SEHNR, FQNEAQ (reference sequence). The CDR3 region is CASSSGLAGADTQYF. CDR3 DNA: TGTGCCAGCAGCTCGGGACTAGCGGGAGCAGATACGCAGTATTTT.

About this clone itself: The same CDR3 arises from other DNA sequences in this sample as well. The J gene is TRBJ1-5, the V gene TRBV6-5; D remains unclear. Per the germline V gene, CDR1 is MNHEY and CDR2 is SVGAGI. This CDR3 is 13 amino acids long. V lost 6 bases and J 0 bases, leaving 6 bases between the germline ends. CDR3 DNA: TGTGCCAGCAGCCCTAATAGCAATCAGCCCCAGCATTTT. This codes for CASSPNSNQPQHF.

The CDR3 region is CASTPRQSNQPQHF. CDR3 in DNA: TGTGCCAGCACCCCCCGACAGAGCAATCAGCCCCAGCATTTT. This sequence joins TRBV6-1 and TRBJ1-5; a weak D match, TRBD1 (5 bases). The CDR3 runs to 14 residues. Between the trimmed V and J ends, which lost 7 bases and 1 base, there was a span of 11 bases. The V gene's germline CDR1 is MNHNS and CDR2 SASEGT.

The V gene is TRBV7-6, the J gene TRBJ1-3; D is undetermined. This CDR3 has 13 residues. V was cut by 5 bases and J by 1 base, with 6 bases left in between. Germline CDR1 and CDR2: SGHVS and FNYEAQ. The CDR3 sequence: CASSPRSGNTIYF. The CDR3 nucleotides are TGTGCCAGCAGCCCCCGGTCTGGAAACACCATATATTTT.

CDR3 residues: CASSEPRGLGGNTIYF. The CDR3 coding sequence is TGTGCCAGCAGTGAACCCAGGGGGCTGGGTGGAAACACCATATATTTT. The chain is built from TRBV2 and TRBJ1-3, with TRBD1 matching 8 bases. Germline CDR1 and CDR2: SNHLY and FYNNEI. The CDR3 is 16 residues long. The junction had 6 bases not matched to a gene; V was cut back by 2 bases and J by 3 bases.

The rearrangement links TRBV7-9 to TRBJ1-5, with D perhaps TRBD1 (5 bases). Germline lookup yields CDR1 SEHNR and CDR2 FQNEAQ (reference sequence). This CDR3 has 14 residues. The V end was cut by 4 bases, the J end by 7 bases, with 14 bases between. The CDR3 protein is CASSYPGQGQPQHF. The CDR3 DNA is TGTGCCAGCAGCTACCCGGGCCAGGGACAGCCCCAGCATTTT.

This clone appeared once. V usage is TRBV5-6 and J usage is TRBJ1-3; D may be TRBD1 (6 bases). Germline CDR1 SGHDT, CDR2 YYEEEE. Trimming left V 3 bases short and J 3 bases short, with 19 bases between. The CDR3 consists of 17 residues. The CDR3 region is CASSSYWSPGDGNTIYF. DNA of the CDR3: TGTGCCAGCAGCTCGTACTGGTCCCCAGGGGATGGAAACACCATATATTTT.

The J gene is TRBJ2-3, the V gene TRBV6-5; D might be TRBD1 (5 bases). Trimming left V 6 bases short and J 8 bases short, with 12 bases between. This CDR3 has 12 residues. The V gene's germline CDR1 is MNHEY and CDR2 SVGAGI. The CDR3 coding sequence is TGTGCCAGCAGCCTTTCAGGGTTTACGCAGTATTTT. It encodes CASSLSGFTQYF.

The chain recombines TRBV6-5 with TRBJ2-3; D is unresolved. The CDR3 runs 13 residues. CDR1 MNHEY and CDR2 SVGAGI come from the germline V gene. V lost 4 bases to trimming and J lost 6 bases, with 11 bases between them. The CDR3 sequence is CASSFKMSDTQYF. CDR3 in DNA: TGTGCCAGCAGTTTTAAGATGAGCGATACGCAGTATTTT.

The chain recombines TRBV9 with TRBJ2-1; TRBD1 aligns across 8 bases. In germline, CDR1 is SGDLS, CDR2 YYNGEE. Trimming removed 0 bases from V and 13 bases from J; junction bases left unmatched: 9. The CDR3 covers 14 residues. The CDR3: CASSVAPDRGNQFF. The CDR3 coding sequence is TGTGCCAGCAGCGTAGCACCTGACAGGGGTAACCAGTTCTTC.

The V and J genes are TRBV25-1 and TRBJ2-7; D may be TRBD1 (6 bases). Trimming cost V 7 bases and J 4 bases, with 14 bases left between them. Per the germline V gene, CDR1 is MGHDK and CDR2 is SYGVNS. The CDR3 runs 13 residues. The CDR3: CASTHRVPYEQYF. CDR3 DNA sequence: TGTGCCAGCACGCACAGGGTTCCTTACGAGCAGTACTTC.

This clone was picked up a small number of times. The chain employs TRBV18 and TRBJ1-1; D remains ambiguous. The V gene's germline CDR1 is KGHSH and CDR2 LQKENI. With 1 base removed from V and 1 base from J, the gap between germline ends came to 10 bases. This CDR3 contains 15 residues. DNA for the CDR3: TGTGCCAGCTCACCACTTCAGGCACCGAACACTGAAGCTTTCTTT. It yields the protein CASSPLQAPNTEAFF.

The CDR3 protein is CASSATGGWTQYF. The CDR3 DNA reads as TGTGCCAGCAGCGCCACAGGGGGCTGGACGCAGTATTTT. The V and J genes are TRBV7-3 and TRBJ2-3, with TRBD1 matching 9 bases. Germline CDR1 SGHTA, CDR2 FQGTGA. Losses at the gene ends were 5 bases for V and 9 bases for J; bases not matched to a gene: 6. The CDR3 runs 13 residues.

The CDR3 sequence is CASSPREGGFFRSEKLFF. The CDR3 DNA reads as TGCGCCAGCAGCCCGAGGGAGGGGGGGTTTTTTAGGAGTGAAAAACTGTTTTTT. The J gene is TRBJ1-4, the V gene TRBV4-1, with D perhaps matching TRBD1 (6 bases). The CDR3 consists of 18 residues. V dropped 4 bases and J dropped 7 bases, with 25 bases sitting between them. CDR1 and CDR2 (germline): MGHRA, YSYEKL.

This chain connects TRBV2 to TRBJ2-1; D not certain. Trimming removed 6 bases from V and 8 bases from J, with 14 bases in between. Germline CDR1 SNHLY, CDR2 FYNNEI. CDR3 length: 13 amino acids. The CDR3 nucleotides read TGTGCCAGCAGCGGCCGACCAGGCGATGAGCAGTTCTTC. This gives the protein CASSGRPGDEQFF.

DNA for the CDR3: TGTGCCAGCAGTTACCGTATCAACACTGAAGCTTTCTTT. Protein product: CASSYRINTEAFF. The V and J genes are TRBV6-6 and TRBJ1-1; D unresolved. V lost 2 bases and J 2 bases, leaving 6 bases between the germline ends. The CDR3 covers 13 residues. Germline V gene lookup returns CDR1 MNHNY and CDR2 SVGAGI (reference sequence).

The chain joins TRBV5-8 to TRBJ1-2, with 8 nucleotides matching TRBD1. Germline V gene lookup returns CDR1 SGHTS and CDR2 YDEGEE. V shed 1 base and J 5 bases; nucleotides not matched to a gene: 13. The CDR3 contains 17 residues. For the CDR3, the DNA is TGTGCCAGCAGCTTGCCCCCCGGACAGGGAACTACGTATGGCTACACCTTC. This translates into CASSLPPGQGTTYGYTF.

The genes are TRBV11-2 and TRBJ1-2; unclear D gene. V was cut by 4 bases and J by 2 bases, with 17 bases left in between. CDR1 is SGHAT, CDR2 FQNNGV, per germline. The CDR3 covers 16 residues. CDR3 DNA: TGTGCCAGCAGCTCCGGTATTGTCCCGGGAAACTATGGCTACACCTTC. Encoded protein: CASSSGIVPGNYGYTF.

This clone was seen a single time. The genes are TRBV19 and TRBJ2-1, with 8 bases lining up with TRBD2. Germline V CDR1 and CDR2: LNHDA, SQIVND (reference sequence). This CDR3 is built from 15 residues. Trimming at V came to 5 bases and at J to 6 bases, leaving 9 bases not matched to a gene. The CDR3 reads CASSAGLVSGNEQFF. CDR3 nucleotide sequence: TGTGCCAGTAGTGCGGGACTAGTTTCCGGCAATGAGCAGTTCTTC.

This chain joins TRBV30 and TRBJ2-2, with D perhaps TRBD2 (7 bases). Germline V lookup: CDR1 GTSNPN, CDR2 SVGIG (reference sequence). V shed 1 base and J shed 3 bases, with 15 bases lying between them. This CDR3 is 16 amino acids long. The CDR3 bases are TGTGCCTGGAGTGGAGGGGCGGGGGCTCACACCGGGGAGCTGTTTTTT. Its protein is CAWSGGAGAHTGELFF.

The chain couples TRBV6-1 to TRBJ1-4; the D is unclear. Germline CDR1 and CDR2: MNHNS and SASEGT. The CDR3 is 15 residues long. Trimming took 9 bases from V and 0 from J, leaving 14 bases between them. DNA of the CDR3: TGTGCCAGTCACTTTACAGCTGCAACTAATGAAAAACTGTTTTTT. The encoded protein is CASHFTAATNEKLFF.

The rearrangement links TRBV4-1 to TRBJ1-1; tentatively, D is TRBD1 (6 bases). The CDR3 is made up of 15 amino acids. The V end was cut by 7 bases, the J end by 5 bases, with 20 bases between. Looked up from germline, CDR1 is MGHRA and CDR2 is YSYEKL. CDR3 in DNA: TGCGCCAGCAATCGCGGAGCAGGGAGGGGGACTGAAGCTTTCTTT. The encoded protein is CASNRGAGRGTEAFF.

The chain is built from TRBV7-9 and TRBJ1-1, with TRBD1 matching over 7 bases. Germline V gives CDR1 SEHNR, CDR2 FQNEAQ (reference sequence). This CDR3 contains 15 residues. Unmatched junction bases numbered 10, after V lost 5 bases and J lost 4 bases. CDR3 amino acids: CASSADRAWGTEAFF. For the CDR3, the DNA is TGTGCCAGCAGCGCAGACAGGGCATGGGGCACTGAAGCTTTCTTT.

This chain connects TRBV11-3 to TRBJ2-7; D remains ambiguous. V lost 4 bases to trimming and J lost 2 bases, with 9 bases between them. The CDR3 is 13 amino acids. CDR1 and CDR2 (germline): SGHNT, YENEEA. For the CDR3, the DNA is TGTGCCAGCAGCTATGACACCACCTACGAGCAGTACTTC. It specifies CASSYDTTYEQYF.

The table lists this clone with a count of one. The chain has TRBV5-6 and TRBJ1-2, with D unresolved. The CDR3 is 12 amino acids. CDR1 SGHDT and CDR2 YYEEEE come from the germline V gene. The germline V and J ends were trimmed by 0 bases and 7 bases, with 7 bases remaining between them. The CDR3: CASSLGAGGYTF. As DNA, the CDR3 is TGTGCCAGCAGCTTGGGGGCAGGTGGCTACACCTTC.